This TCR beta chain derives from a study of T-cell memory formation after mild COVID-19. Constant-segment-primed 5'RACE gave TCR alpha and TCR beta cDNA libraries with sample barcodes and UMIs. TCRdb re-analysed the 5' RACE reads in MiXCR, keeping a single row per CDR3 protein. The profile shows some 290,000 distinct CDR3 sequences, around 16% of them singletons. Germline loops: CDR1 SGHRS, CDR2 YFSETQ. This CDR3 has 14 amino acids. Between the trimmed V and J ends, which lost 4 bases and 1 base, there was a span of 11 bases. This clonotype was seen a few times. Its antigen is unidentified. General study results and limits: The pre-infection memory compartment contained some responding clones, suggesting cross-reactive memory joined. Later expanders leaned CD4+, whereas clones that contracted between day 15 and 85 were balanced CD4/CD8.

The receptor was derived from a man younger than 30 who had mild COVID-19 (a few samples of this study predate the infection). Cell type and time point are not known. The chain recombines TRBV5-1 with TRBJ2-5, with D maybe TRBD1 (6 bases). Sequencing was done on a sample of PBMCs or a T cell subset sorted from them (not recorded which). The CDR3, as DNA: TGCGCCAGCAGCGGGGGCAGGGTCCAAGAGACCCAGTACTTC. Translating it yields CASSGGRVQETQYF. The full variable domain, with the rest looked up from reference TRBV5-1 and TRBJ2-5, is KAGVTQTPRYLIKTRGQQVTLSCSPISGHRSVSWYQQTPGQGLQFLFEYFSETQRNKGNFPGRFSGRQFSNSRSEMNVSTLELGDSALYLCASSGGRVQETQYFGPGTRLLVL.